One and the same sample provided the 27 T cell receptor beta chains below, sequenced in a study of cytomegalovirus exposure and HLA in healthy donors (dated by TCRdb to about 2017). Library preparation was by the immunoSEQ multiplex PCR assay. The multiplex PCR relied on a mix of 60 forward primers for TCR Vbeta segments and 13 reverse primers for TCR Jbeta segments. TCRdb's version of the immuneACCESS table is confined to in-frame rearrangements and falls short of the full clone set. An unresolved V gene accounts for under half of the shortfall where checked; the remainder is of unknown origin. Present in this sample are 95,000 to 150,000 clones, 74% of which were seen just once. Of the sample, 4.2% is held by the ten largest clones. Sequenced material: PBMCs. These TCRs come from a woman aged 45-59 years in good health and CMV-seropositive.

The CDR3, as DNA: TGTGCCAGCCATCAGGGTGGTAGTCAGCCCCAGCATTTT. It yields the protein CASHQGGSQPQHF. This chain links TRBV18 with TRBJ1-5, with D perhaps matching TRBD1 (5 bases). With 8 bases removed from V and 6 bases from J, the gap between germline ends came to 14 bases. CDR1 is KGHSH and CDR2 is LQKENI in the germline V gene. This CDR3 contains 13 residues.

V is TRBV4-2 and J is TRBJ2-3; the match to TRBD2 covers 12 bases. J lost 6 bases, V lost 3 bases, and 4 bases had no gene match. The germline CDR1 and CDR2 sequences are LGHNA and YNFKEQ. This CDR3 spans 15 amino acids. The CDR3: CASSQRLAGADTQYF. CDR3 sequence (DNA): TGTGCCAGCAGCCAGAGACTAGCGGGGGCGGATACGCAGTATTTT.

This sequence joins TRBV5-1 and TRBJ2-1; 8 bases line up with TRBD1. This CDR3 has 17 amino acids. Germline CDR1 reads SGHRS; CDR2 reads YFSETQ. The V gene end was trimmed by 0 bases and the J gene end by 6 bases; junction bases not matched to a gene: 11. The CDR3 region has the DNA TGCGCCAGCAGCTTGGCACGGAGTCGGACAGGGTCCAATGAGCAGTTCTTC. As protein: CASSLARSRTGSNEQFF.

CDR3 protein: CASSFGGTYEQYF. The CDR3 bases are TGTGCCAGCAGCTTCGGGGGAACCTACGAGCAGTACTTC. The rearrangement joins TRBV7-2 to TRBJ2-7; possibly TRBD2 for D (6 bases). Germline values: CDR1 SGHTA, CDR2 FQGNSA. Trimming stripped 3 bases from V and 2 bases from J, with 8 bases between. This CDR3 has 13 amino acids.

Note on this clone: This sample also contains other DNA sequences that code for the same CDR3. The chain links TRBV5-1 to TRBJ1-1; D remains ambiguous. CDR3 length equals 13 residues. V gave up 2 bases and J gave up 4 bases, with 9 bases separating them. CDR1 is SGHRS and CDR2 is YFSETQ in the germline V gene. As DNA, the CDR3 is TGCGCCAGCAGCTTCGAGGGCAGCACTGAAGCTTTCTTT. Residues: CASSFEGSTEAFF.

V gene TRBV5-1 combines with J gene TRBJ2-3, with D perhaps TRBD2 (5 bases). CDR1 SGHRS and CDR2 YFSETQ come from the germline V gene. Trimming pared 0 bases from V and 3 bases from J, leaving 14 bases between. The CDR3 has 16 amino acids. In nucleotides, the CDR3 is TGCGCCAGCAGCTTGGCCCTAGCCGGGATGACAGATACGCAGTATTTT. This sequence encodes CASSLALAGMTDTQYF.

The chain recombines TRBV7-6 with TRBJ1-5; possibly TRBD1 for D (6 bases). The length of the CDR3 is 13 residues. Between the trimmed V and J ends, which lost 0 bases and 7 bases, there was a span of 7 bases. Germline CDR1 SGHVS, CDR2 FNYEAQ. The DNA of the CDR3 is TGTGCCAGCAGCTTAGCCCAGGGGCAGCCCCAGCATTTT. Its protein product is CASSLAQGQPQHF.

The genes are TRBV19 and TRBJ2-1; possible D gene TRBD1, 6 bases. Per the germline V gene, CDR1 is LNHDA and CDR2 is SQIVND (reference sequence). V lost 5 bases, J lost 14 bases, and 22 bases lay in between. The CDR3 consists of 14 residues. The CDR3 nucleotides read TGTGCCAGTAGTTTTCAATATTTAGCACAGGGAGAGTTCTTC. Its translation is CASSFQYLAQGEFF.

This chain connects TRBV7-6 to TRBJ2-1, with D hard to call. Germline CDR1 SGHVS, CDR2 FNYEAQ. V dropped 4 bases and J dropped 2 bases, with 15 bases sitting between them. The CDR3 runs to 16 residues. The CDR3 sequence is CASSSLELETYNEQFF. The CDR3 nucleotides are TGTGCCAGCAGCTCCTTAGAATTAGAGACCTACAATGAGCAGTTCTTC.

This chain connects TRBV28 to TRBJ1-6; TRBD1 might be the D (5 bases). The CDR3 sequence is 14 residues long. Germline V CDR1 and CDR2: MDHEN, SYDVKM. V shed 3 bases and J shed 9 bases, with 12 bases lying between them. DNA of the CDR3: TGTGCCAGCAGTTTCGGGGGGTACGGTTCACCCCTCCACTTT. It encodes CASSFGGYGSPLHF.

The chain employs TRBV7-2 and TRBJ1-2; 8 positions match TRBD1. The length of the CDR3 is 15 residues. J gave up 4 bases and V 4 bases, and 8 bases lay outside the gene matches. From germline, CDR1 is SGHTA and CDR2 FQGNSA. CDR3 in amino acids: CASSWGQDSFYGYTF. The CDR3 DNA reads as TGTGCCAGCAGCTGGGGACAGGACTCCTTCTATGGCTACACCTTC.

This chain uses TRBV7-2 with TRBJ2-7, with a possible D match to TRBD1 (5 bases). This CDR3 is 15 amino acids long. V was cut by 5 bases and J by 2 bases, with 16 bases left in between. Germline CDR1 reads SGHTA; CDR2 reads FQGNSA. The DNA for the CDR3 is TGTGCCAGCAGCCCGCAAGCGCGGACAACCTACGAGCAGTACTTC. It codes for CASSPQARTTYEQYF.

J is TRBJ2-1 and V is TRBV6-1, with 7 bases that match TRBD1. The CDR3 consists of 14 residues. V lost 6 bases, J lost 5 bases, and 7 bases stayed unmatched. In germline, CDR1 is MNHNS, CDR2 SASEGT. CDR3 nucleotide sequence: TGTGCCAGCAGACAAACGGGACAGAACAATGAGCAGTTCTTC. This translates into CASRQTGQNNEQFF.

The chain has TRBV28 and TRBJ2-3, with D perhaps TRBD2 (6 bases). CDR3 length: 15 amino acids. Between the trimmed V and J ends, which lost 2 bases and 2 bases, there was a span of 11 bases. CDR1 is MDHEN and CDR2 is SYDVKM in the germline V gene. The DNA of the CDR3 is TGTGCCAGCAGTTTAAGGAGGGTCCCCACAGATACGCAGTATTTT. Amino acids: CASSLRRVPTDTQYF. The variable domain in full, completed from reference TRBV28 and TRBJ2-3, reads DVKVTQSSRYLVKRTGEKVFLECVQDMDHENMFWYRQDPGLGLRLIYFSYDVKMKEKGDIPEGYSVSREKKERFSLILESASTNQTSMYLCASSLRRVPTDTQYFGPGTRLTVL.

The CDR3 nucleotides are TGTGCCAGCAGTGAACTTGAGTGGGCAGCATCCTATGGCTACACCTTC. Amino acid sequence: CASSELEWAASYGYTF. The chain joins TRBV6-1 to TRBJ1-2, with D unresolved. V dropped 2 bases and J dropped 4 bases, with 17 bases sitting between them. Germline CDR1 reads MNHNS; CDR2 reads SASEGT. The CDR3 covers 16 residues.

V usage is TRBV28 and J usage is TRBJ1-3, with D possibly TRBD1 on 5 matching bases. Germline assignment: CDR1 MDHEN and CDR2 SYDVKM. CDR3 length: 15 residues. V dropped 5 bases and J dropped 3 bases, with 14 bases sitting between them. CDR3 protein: CASSRDRTIGNTIYF. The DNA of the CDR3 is TGTGCCAGCAGTAGAGACAGAACAATTGGAAACACCATATATTTT.

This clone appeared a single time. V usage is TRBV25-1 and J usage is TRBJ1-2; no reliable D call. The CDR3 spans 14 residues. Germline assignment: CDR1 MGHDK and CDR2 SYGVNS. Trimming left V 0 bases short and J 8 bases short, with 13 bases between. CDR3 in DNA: TGTGCCAGCAGTGAATATACCTTGGGGAGAGGCTACACCTTC. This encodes CASSEYTLGRGYTF.

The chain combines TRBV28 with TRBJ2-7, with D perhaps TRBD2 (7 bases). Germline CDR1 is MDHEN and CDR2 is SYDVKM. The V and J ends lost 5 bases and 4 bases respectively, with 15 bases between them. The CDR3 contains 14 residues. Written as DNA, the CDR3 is TGTGCCAGCAGTCTAGGGGGGGCCTTGTACGAGCAGTACTTC. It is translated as CASSLGGALYEQYF.

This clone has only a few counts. The CDR3 reads CASSLRGVQTQYF. The CDR3 DNA sequence: TGTGCCAGCAGCTTGAGAGGTGTGCAGACCCAGTACTTC. This chain uses TRBV5-6 with TRBJ2-5; D gene unclear. The germline V and J ends were trimmed by 1 base and 6 bases, with 10 bases remaining between them. The CDR3 is 13 residues long. Germline loops: CDR1 SGHDT, CDR2 YYEEEE. Combining the CDR3 with reference TRBV5-6 and TRBJ2-5 gives the whole variable domain DAGVTQSPTHLIKTRGQQVTLRCSPKSGHDTVSWYQQALGQGPQFIFQYYEEEERQRGNFPDRFSGHQFPNYSSELNVNALLLGDSALYLCASSLRGVQTQYFGPGTRLLVL.

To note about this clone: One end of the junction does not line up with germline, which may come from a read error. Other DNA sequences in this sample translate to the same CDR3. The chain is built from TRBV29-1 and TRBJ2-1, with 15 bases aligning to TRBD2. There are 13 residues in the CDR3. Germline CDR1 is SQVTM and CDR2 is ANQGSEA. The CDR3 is CSVGTSGGSEQFF. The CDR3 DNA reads TGTAGCGTCGGGACTAGCGGGGGGAGTGAGCAGTTCTTC.

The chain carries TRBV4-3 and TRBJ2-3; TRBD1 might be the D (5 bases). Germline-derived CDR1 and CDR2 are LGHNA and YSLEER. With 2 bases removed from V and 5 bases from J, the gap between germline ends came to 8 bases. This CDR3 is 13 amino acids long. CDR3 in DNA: TGCGCCAGCAGCCAAAGAACAGGAGATACGCAGTATTTT. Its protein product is CASSQRTGDTQYF.

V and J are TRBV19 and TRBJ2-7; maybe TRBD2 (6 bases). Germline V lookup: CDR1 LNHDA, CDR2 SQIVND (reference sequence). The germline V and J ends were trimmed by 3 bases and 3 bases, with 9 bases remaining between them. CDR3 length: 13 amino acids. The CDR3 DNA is TGTGCCAGTAGTATCGGAGGGGTCTACGAGCAGTACTTC. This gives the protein CASSIGGVYEQYF. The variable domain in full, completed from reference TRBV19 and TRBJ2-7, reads DGGITQSPKYLFRKEGQNVTLSCEQNLNHDAMYWYRQDPGQGLRLIYYSQIVNDFQKGDIAEGYSVSREKKESFPLTVTSAQKNPTAFYLCASSIGGVYEQYFGPGTRLTVT.

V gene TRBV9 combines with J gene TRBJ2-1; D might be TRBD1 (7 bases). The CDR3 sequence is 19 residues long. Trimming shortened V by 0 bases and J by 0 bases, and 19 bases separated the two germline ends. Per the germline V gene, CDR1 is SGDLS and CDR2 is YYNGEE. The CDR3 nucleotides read TGTGCCAGCAGCGTAGGGTGGGGGGACAGTTTTGGCTCCTACAATGAGCAGTTCTTC. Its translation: CASSVGWGDSFGSYNEQFF.

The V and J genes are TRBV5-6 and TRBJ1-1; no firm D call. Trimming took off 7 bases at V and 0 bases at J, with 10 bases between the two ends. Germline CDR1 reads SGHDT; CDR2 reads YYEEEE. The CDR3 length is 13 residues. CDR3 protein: CASRRGLNTEAFF. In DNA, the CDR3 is TGTGCCAGCCGCAGAGGCCTGAACACTGAAGCTTTCTTT.

The CDR3 DNA sequence: TGTGCCAGCAGCCTCCTCACTAGAGAAGAGACCCAGTACTTC. Its protein product is CASSLLTREETQYF. The chain employs TRBV7-2 and TRBJ2-5; possibly TRBD2 for D (5 bases). V was cut by 5 bases and J by 3 bases, with 13 bases left in between. Germline lookup yields CDR1 SGHTA and CDR2 FQGNSA. CDR3 length: 14 amino acids.

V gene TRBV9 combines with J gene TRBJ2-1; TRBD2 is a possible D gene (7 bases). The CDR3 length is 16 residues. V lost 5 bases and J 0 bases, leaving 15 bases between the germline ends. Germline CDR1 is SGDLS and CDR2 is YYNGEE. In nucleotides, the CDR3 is TGTGCCAGCAGTGGGGGGGCGGGCGGCTCCTACAATGAGCAGTTCTTC. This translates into CASSGGAGGSYNEQFF.

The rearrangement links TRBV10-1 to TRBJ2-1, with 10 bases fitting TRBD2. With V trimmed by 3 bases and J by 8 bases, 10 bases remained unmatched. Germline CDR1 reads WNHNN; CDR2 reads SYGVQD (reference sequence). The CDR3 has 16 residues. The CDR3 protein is CASSESVAGGSDEQFF. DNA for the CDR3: TGCGCCAGCAGTGAATCGGTAGCGGGGGGAAGTGATGAGCAGTTCTTC.